The 18 T cell receptor beta chains below were found in one sample sequenced in a study of T cell repertoires in cytomegalovirus infection. MiXCR, applied by TCRdb to the reads, yields one record per CDR3 protein. Of under 300,000 distinct CDR3 sequences in the sample, 15% to 20% were seen once. Sequencing was done on a sample of CD8+ T cells from PBMCs. These receptors were taken from a human donor in good health (CMV status not recorded). Some clones in this sample may be carry-over from other donors' samples.

At least ten counts were recorded for this clonotype. V and J are TRBV6-2 or TRBV6-3 and TRBJ2-5, with 7 nucleotides matching TRBD1. CDR3 size: 14 residues. Germline V gene lookup returns CDR1 MNHEY and CDR2 SVGEGT. Losses at the gene ends were 7 bases for V and 0 bases for J; bases not matched to a gene: 5. The CDR3 bases are TGTGCCAGCACCCACGGGACAGACCAAGAGACCCAGTACTTC. Its translation is CASTHGTDQETQYF.

In this sample, this clonotype turned up many times. The rearrangement joins TRBV28 to TRBJ2-7; D tentatively reads TRBD1 or TRBD2 (5 bases each). The CDR3 extends over 15 amino acids. Germline V gene data show CDR1 as MDHEN and CDR2 as SYDVKM. V lost 3 bases to trimming and J lost 0 bases, with 12 bases between them. This chain's CDR3 is CASSLGPSVSYEQYF. DNA for the CDR3: TGTGCCAGCAGTTTGGGACCCAGCGTCTCCTACGAGCAGTACTTC.

This clonotype was observed a few times. This chain connects TRBV5-6 to TRBJ2-1, with TRBD1 matching over 10 bases. CDR1 is SGHDT and CDR2 is YYEEEE in the germline V gene. There are 17 residues in the CDR3. The V gene end was trimmed by 2 bases and the J gene end by 0 bases; junction bases not matched to a gene: 5. The CDR3 spells CASSLPGQGLSYNEQFF. As DNA, the CDR3 is TGTGCCAGCAGCTTACCGGGACAGGGGCTCTCCTACAATGAGCAGTTCTTC.

This clonotype showed up just a few times. This rearrangement joins TRBV20-1 to TRBJ2-3; D unclear. Between the trimmed V and J ends, which lost 4 bases and 7 bases, there was a span of 9 bases. There are 11 residues in the CDR3. CDR1 DFQATT and CDR2 SNEGSKA come from the germline V gene (reference sequence). CDR3 sequence (DNA): TGCAGTGCTAACCTTCCGCATACGCAGTATTTT. Its translation is CSANLPHTQYF.

This clonotype occurred a few times. The chain is built from TRBV4-3 and TRBJ1-2; D gene unclear. The CDR3 consists of 15 residues. The germline gives CDR1 LGHNA, CDR2 YSLEER. V was cut by 0 bases and J by 4 bases, with 12 bases left in between. CDR3: CASSQDSALPYGYTF. CDR3 bases: TGCGCCAGCAGCCAAGACAGCGCCCTACCCTATGGCTACACCTTC.

This clonotype has just a few counts. The chain is built from TRBV6-2 or TRBV6-3 and TRBJ1-4; D is ambiguous. Germline V gene sequence: CDR1 MNHEY, CDR2 SVGEGT. V was pared by 6 bases and J by 0 bases, with 8 bases between. The CDR3 contains 14 residues. Here the CDR3 reads CASRDGSTNEKLFF. CDR3 DNA: TGTGCCAGCAGGGACGGATCAACTAATGAAAAACTGTTTTTT.

With respect to this clonotype: This could be a read error, since a much larger clone is one nucleotide away. The conserved closing phenylalanine or tryptophan is absent in this CDR3, likely reflecting a read error. The chain recombines TRBV7-9 with TRBJ1-1, with 7 bases that match TRBD1. V shed 4 bases, J shed 2 bases, and the junction held 16 bases outside the gene matches. The germline gives CDR1 SEHNR, CDR2 FQNEAQ (reference sequence). The CDR3 sequence is 18 residues long. The DNA for the CDR3 is TGTGCCAGCAGCTCATCTACTCGGACAGGAGATACTAACACTGAAGCTTTCTCT. It translates to CASSSSTRTGDTNTEAFS.

This clonotype was recorded a few times. The chain recombines TRBV11-2 with TRBJ1-1, with TRBD1 as a possible D gene (5 bases). V was clipped by 5 bases and J by 0 bases, with 16 bases between them. The germline V gene has CDR1 SGHAT and CDR2 FQNNGV. The CDR3 is made up of 16 amino acids. For the CDR3, the DNA is TGTGCCAGCAGCCCTTATCCGGGGGGAATGAACACTGAAGCTTTCTTT. It is translated as CASSPYPGGMNTEAFF.

Remarks on this clonotype: A read error may explain this, as a much larger clone is one base away. This sequence joins TRBV12-3 or TRBV12-4 and TRBJ2-1; 10 nucleotides align to TRBD1. Trimming took 6 bases from V and 10 from J; bases not matched to a gene: 9. This CDR3 is 14 amino acids long. CDR3 region: CASSPGTGDREQFF. CDR3 bases: TGTGCCAGCAGCCCCGGGACAGGGGACAGAGAGCAGTTCTTC.

This clonotype was detected a few times. This rearrangement joins TRBV4-2 to TRBJ2-2, with D uncertain. V lost 0 bases, J lost 2 bases, and 10 bases lay in between. Germline CDR1 is LGHNA and CDR2 is YNFKEQ. CDR3 size: 16 residues. CDR3 DNA sequence: TGTGCCAGCAGCCAAGATCTGTGGGGTAACACCGGGGAGCTGTTTTTT. Translated, it gives CASSQDLWGNTGELFF.

This clonotype showed up just once. The J gene is TRBJ2-7, the V gene TRBV28; 10 nucleotides align to TRBD1. The CDR3 sequence is 15 residues long. Germline CDR1 reads MDHEN; CDR2 reads SYDVKM. V gave up 3 bases and J gave up 5 bases; unmatched junction bases: 7. The chain's CDR3 is CASSLGQGPRNEQYF. The DNA of the CDR3 is TGTGCCAGCAGTTTGGGACAGGGGCCCAGGAACGAGCAGTACTTC.

This clonotype has only a few counts. The rearrangement links TRBV20-1 to TRBJ1-1; D is unresolved. CDR3 length: 14 residues. Deletions cut 0 bases from V and 8 bases from J, with 16 bases between. Looked up from germline, CDR1 is DFQATT and CDR2 is SNEGSKA (reference sequence). The CDR3 DNA is TGCAGTGCTAGAGATCGTATTAGGACGGAGGAAGCTTTCTTT. Protein: CSARDRIRTEEAFF.

This clonotype was detected many times. The chain has TRBV7-3 and TRBJ2-1; D ambiguous. The V end lost 11 bases, the J end lost 1 base, and 12 bases lay between the germline ends. Germline CDR1 is SGHTA and CDR2 is FQGTGA. The CDR3 has 13 residues. The CDR3 DNA sequence: TGTGCCTCTTCGACTGGTTCCTACAATGAGCAGTTCTTC. It yields the protein CASSTGSYNEQFF.

This clonotype was counted at least ten times. This chain links TRBV7-2 with TRBJ1-5; 10 nucleotides align to TRBD1. The length of the CDR3 is 16 residues. The V gene's germline CDR1 is SGHTA and CDR2 FQGNSA. V shed 2 bases, J shed 5 bases, and the junction held 6 bases outside the gene matches. Here the CDR3 DNA reads TGTGCCAGCAGCTTATTAGCAGGGACAGGGGATCAGCCCCAGCATTTT. Its translation: CASSLLAGTGDQPQHF.

This clonotype has ten or more counts. The chain has TRBV4-1 and TRBJ2-1; TRBD1 agrees at 7 bases. Germline V gene data show CDR1 as MGHRA and CDR2 as YSYEKL. J lost 9 bases, V lost 1 base, and 3 bases had no gene match. This CDR3 spans 13 amino acids. The CDR3 region has the DNA TGCGCCAGCAGCCAAGCCGAGGGGGCTGAGCAGTTCTTC. It yields the protein CASSQAEGAEQFF.

This clonotype came up many times. The chain is built from TRBV4-2 and TRBJ2-7; D is perhaps TRBD2 (6 bases). The germline V and J ends were trimmed by 1 base and 3 bases, with 7 bases remaining between them. The CDR3 sequence is 13 residues long. The germline CDR1 and CDR2 sequences are LGHNA and YNFKEQ. The CDR3 bases are TGTGCCAGCAGCCAAGGGGAGGACTACGAGCAGTACTTC. This sequence encodes CASSQGEDYEQYF.

This clonotype occurred many times. The chain recombines TRBV11-2 with TRBJ2-1, with TRBD1 matching over 10 bases. V lost 5 bases to trimming and J lost 5 bases; unmatched junction nucleotides: 9. The germline V gene encodes CDR1 SGHAT and CDR2 FQNNGV. This CDR3 spans 16 amino acids. CDR3 sequence reads: CASSPPGQGFHNEQFF. In DNA, the CDR3 is TGTGCCAGCAGCCCCCCGGGACAGGGGTTCCACAATGAGCAGTTCTTC.

In its sample, this clonotype was seen a few times. The chain carries TRBV11-2 and TRBJ2-1, with 9 bases lining up with TRBD1. This CDR3 is built from 15 residues. V lost 7 bases and J lost 9; bases outside the gene matches: 13. The germline CDR1 and CDR2 sequences are SGHAT and FQNNGV. CDR3 sequence: CASTPGQGHLGEQFF. CDR3 sequence (DNA): TGTGCCAGCACCCCCGGACAGGGGCATTTGGGTGAGCAGTTCTTC.